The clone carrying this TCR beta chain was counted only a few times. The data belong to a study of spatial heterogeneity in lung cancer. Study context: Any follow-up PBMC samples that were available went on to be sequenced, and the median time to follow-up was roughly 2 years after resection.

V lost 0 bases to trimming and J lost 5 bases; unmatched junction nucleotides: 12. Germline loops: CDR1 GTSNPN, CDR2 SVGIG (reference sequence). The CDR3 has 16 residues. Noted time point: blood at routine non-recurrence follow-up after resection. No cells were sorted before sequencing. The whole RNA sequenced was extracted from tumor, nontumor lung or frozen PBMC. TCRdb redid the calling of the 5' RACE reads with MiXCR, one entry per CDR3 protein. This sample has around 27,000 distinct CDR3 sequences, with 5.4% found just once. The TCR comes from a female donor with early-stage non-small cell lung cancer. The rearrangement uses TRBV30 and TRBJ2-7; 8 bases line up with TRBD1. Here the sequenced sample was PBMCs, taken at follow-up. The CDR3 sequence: CAWSVVRGRGHDEQYF. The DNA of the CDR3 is TGTGCCTGGAGTGTAGTCCGGGGCAGGGGGCACGACGAGCAGTACTTC.